This T cell receptor beta chain was identified during a study of T cells in Graves' hyperthyroidism and ophthalmopathy. General study findings and limits: Ophthalmopathy was model-predicted a median approximately 6.4 months pre-onset. Blood also held most thyroid clonotypes expanded beyond 0.001. Ophthalmopathy was distinguished from stable hyperthyroidism by 13 V-J signatures.

The authors deemed Graves' hyperthyroidism stable absent ophthalmopathy progression within 18 months. Amplification of TCR beta CDR3 regions was performed using RNA transcripts as template. A first-round RT-PCR of the TCR CDR3 used the HTBI primer set. Each CDR3 protein is one row after TCRdb ran MiXCR on the multiplex PCR reads. The sample records some 440,000 distinct CDR3 sequences, approximately 14% being singletons. The CDR3 runs 16 residues. Germline trimming cut 4 bases from V and 1 base from J; bases unmatched to any gene: 5. Germline V gene data show CDR1 as SGHRS and CDR2 as YFSETQ. On this clonotype: Its target is not known.

This sequence was found in a woman aged 18-29 years with Graves' hyperthyroidism. The material sequenced was blood. This chain uses TRBV5-1 with TRBJ2-5; TRBD2 aligns across 12 bases. The CDR3 reads CASSNTSGRLQETQYF. CDR3 nucleotides: TGCGCCAGCAGCAACACTAGCGGGAGGCTCCAAGAGACCCAGTACTTC.